This TCR beta chain was recovered during a study of cytomegalovirus exposure and HLA in healthy donors. Primers for the PCR totalled 60 Vbeta and 13 Jbeta. Profiled with immunoSEQ multiplex PCR; TCRdb holds only in-frame clones, not every one. The sample carries fewer than 200,000 clones, about 76% recorded once. Trimming shortened V by 3 bases and J by 7 bases, and 14 bases separated the two germline ends. This CDR3 is 15 amino acids long. CDR1 SGDLS and CDR2 YYNGEE come from the germline V gene. The sample consisted of PBMCs. This receptor was obtained from a woman in her thirties or forties in good health and CMV-seropositive. The J gene is TRBJ1-6, the V gene TRBV9; tentatively, D is TRBD1 (6 bases). The CDR3 here is CASSADGTPNSPLHF. The CDR3 DNA follows: TGTGCCAGCAGCGCCGACGGGACACCCAATTCACCCCTCCACTTT.